This TCR beta chain was captured in a study of regulatory T cells in long-lasting Graves disease. Study-wide points: It was in persistent disease that TRBV28, TRBJ1-2 and TRBJ2-5 were favored. Because few samples were included, accuracy may have been lower.

This clonotype was observed many times. The antigen is unknown. The TCR beta library used iRepertoire HTBI primers with Arm-PCR amplification of CDR3. TCRdb redid the calling of the multiplex PCR reads with MiXCR, one entry per CDR3 protein. The sample has 450,000 to 650,000 distinct CDR3 sequences; more than 15% are singletons. The CDR3 loop spans 14 amino acids. The V segment lost 6 bases and the J segment 6 bases; nucleotides outside the gene matches: 10. Germline-derived CDR1 and CDR2 are DFQATT and SNEGSKA (reference sequence). The time point denotes: newly diagnosed GD, antithyroid drugs for less than 3 months. Researchers made the TCR library from RNA that was extracted from PBMCs. These data are also associated with another study on T cells in Graves' hyperthyroidism and ophthalmopathy. That investigation notes: Stable Graves' hyperthyroidism meant no ophthalmopathy progression within 18 months. Separation of ophthalmopathy from stable hyperthyroidism was achieved by a 13 V-J model.

This clonotype was sampled from a woman aged 35 to 60 with Graves disease. The chain has TRBV20-1 and TRBJ2-1; 8 bases are a match to TRBD1. This specimen was peripheral blood mononuclear cells (PBMCs), taken at new diagnosis, from a patient treated with antithyroid drugs. The CDR3 nucleotides are TGCAGTGCCAGGGGGCAGGGCGGAGCCAATGAGCAGTTCTTC. The encoded protein is CSARGQGGANEQFF.